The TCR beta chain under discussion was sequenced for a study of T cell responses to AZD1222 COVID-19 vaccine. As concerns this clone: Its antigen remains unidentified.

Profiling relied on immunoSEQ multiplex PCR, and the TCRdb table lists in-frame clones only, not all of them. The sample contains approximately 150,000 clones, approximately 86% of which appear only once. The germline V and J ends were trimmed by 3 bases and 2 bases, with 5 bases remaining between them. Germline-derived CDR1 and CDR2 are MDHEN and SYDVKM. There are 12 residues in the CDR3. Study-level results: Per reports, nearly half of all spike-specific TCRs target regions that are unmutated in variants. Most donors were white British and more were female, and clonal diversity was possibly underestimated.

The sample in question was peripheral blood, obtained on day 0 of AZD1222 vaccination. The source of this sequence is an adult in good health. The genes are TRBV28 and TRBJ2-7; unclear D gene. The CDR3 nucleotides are TGTGCCAGCAGTTTCGGTCCCTACGAGCAGTACTTC. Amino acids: CASSFGPYEQYF. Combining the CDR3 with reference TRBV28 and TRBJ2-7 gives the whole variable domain DVKVTQSSRYLVKRTGEKVFLECVQDMDHENMFWYRQDPGLGLRLIYFSYDVKMKEKGDIPEGYSVSREKKERFSLILESASTNQTSMYLCASSFGPYEQYFGPGTRLTVT.